Shown below are 10 T cell receptor beta chains from a single sample sequenced in a study of CD8 T cells in ankylosing spondylitis. Study results and limitations: Blood of patients with ankylosing spondylitis appeared to be characterized by a TCR beta motif of several highly homologous variants.

For these TCRs, the target antigens are not known. In TCRdb, the 5' RACE reads were re-called with MiXCR into one record per CDR3 protein. Of 500,000 to 550,000 distinct CDR3 sequences detected, over 9.5% appear once; the ten largest clones hold about 6.5%. The sample consisted of blood, either unsorted or a sorted T cell fraction (not recorded which). The receptor source for this set is a male donor with ankylosing spondylitis.

This clonotype has only a few counts. The CDR3 loop is CASSLSSPDEQYV. The CDR3 coding sequence is TGTGCCAGCAGTTTAAGCTCACCGGACGAGCAGTACGTC. This chain links TRBV12-3 or TRBV12-4 with TRBJ2-7; no firm D call. The V and J ends lost 2 bases and 5 bases respectively, with 10 bases between them. This CDR3 has 13 residues.

The chain employs TRBV29-1 and TRBJ2-2; a weak D match, TRBD2 (5 bases). The CDR3 is 13 residues long. V lost 5 bases and J lost 7, with 14 bases in between. Germline V CDR1 and CDR2: SQVTM, ANQGSEA. CDR3 amino acids: CSVSDGVVGELFF. The CDR3, as DNA: TGCAGCGTTAGTGACGGGGTAGTCGGGGAGCTGTTTTTT.

This clonotype has ten or more counts. The chain combines TRBV3-1 with TRBJ2-1; 9 nucleotides match TRBD2. The V and J ends lost 5 bases and 6 bases, in that order; junction bases with no gene match: 8. The CDR3 runs to 15 residues. Germline-derived CDR1 and CDR2 are LGHDT and YNNKEL (reference sequence). Here the CDR3 DNA reads TGTGCCAGCAGCTACGAGCGGGGGGCAGTCAATGAGCAGTTCTTC. It yields the protein CASSYERGAVNEQFF.

The sample holds a few counts of this clonotype. The rearrangement uses TRBV10-1 and TRBJ2-1, with D perhaps given as TRBD1 or TRBD2 (6 bases each). Trimming left V 3 bases short and J 8 bases short, with 14 bases between. Germline lookup yields CDR1 WNHNN and CDR2 SYGVQD (reference sequence). CDR3 size: 14 residues. CDR3 protein: CASSDVQRGDEQFF. The CDR3 bases are TGCGCCAGCAGTGATGTACAAAGGGGGGATGAGCAGTTCTTC.

The rearrangement uses TRBV7-7 and TRBJ2-5; D remains ambiguous. V dropped 4 bases and J dropped 4 bases, with 10 bases sitting between them. CDR3 length: 13 residues. CDR1 SSHAT and CDR2 FNYEAQ come from the germline V gene (reference sequence). The DNA for the CDR3 is TGTGCCAGCAGCTCAAACATTGGAGAGACCCAGTACTTC. The encoded protein is CASSSNIGETQYF.

The chain combines TRBV20-1 with TRBJ2-1; D may be TRBD2 (5 bases). This CDR3 comprises 18 residues. The V gene's germline CDR1 is DFQATT and CDR2 SNEGSKA (reference sequence). The V end was cut by 0 bases, the J end by 2 bases, with 20 bases between. The CDR3: CSARDILGKSGAYNEQFF. The DNA of the CDR3 is TGCAGTGCTAGAGACATTCTAGGGAAAAGCGGTGCCTACAATGAGCAGTTCTTC.

This clonotype was observed at least ten times. The chain has TRBV29-1 and TRBJ2-1; D might be TRBD2 (6 bases). Germline loops: CDR1 SQVTM, CDR2 ANQGSEA. CDR3 length: 13 amino acids. Trimming took 5 bases from V and 10 from J, leaving 18 bases between them. The CDR3 is CSVPGTGGSEQFF. The CDR3 DNA follows: TGCAGCGTTCCCGGGACTGGGGGTTCCGAGCAGTTCTTC.

This clonotype showed up many times. The gene calls are TRBV5-1 and TRBJ2-1, with a weak D call TRBD1 (5 bases). Germline V gene sequence: CDR1 SGHRS, CDR2 YFSETQ. This CDR3 comprises 12 residues. Trimming shortened V by 6 bases and J by 5 bases, and 9 bases separated the two germline ends. The CDR3 DNA follows: TGCGCCAGCACCAGGGAAGACAATGAGCAGTTCTTC. Its translation: CASTREDNEQFF.

Many counts were recorded for this clonotype. The V gene is TRBV24-1, the J gene TRBJ2-1, with TRBD2 identical over 10 bases. With V trimmed by 4 bases and J by 7 bases, 6 bases remained unmatched. The germline CDR1 and CDR2 sequences are KGHDR and SFDVKD. CDR3 length: 15 residues. CDR3 sequence: CATSEASGSRNEQFF. CDR3 DNA sequence: TGTGCCACCAGTGAAGCTAGCGGGAGCCGGAATGAGCAGTTCTTC.

The chain combines TRBV27 with TRBJ1-4, with 8 bases aligning to TRBD1. The CDR3 runs 17 residues. J lost 5 bases, V lost 6 bases, and 14 bases had no gene match. Germline assignment: CDR1 MNHEY and CDR2 SMNVEV (reference sequence). CDR3 in amino acids: CASRNLGQGAVNEKLFF. As DNA, the CDR3 is TGTGCCAGCAGAAACCTTGGACAGGGAGCCGTAAATGAAAAACTGTTTTTT.